There are a few counts of the clone carrying this TCR beta chain. The sample comes from a study of blood T cell repertoires in COVID-19. Study-level background: The cDNA or gDNA used as material had been derived from T cells, B-cell-depleted T cells, or PBMCs.

Assay: immunoSEQ multiplex PCR; the TCRdb copy retains only in-frame clones and omits some. The sample lists under 80,000 clones; around 87% were seen once. The CDR3 is made up of 14 amino acids. Per germline, CDR1 MNHEY and CDR2 SVGAGI. With 0 bases removed from V and 5 bases from J, the gap between germline ends came to 10 bases. This sequence joins TRBV6-5 and TRBJ1-2; D might be TRBD1 (6 bases). The sequencing input was peripheral blood. The receptor was isolated from a man aged 55 to 70 with acute or convalescent COVID-19. The CDR3 is CASSYSDRGYGYTF. CDR3 in DNA: TGTGCCAGCAGTTACTCGGACAGAGGTTATGGCTACACCTTC.